A single T cell receptor (beta chain) is shown here with its context. Its antigen remains unknown. The CDR3 has 12 amino acids. Germline V CDR1 and CDR2: SGDLS, YYNGEE. The data were obtained in a study of monozygotic twins with inflammatory bowel disease. General observations from the study: Extra variability in the repertoires of patients may have come from differing immunosuppressive treatments.

Around 3,600 ng of total RNA went into each TCR library. TCRdb re-called the 5' RACE reads and gives one entry per CDR3 protein, without DNA. There are 200,000 to 250,000 distinct CDR3 sequences in the sample, with more than 7.5% held by the top ten. Sequencing used blood. The sequence derives from a human donor with ulcerative colitis or Crohn's disease, or a healthy co-twin of an affected twin (not recorded which). This chain joins TRBV9 and TRBJ1-2. The CDR3 reads CASSGTGYGYTF. The variable domain in full, completed from reference TRBV9 and TRBJ1-2, reads DSGVTQTPKHLITATGQRVTLRCSPRSGDLSVYWYQQSLDQGLQFLIQYYNGEERAKGNILERFSAQQFPDLHSELNLSSLELGDSALYFCASSGTGYGYTFGSGTRLTVV.